This T cell receptor (beta chain) was retrieved from a study of blood T cells in healthy people across ages. A word on this clonotype: The antigen is unknown.

A J-beta primer mix and a sample-barcoded 5' primer were used in a second PCR of roughly 6 to 12 cycles. From each sample, at least 3 million paired-end reads containing CDR3 were obtained. A single record per CDR3 protein comes from TCRdb applying MiXCR to the 5' RACE reads. The sample includes some 860,000 distinct CDR3 sequences, approximately 53% of them seen just once. Findings and caveats of the study: Versus aged donors, long-lived donors had higher diversity and more naive CD4+ cells. Correlation between TCR beta diversity and naive T cell percentage was strong.

The CDR3 length is 12 residues. Between the trimmed V and J ends, which lost 4 bases and 8 bases, there was a span of 9 bases. The chain is built from TRBV12-3 or TRBV12-4 and TRBJ2-1; D remains ambiguous. Sequenced material: blood. This TCR was sampled from a man aged 40-50 years in good health. The CDR3 is CASSSGLDEQFF. DNA of the CDR3: TGTGCCAGCAGTTCCGGGTTAGATGAGCAGTTCTTC.